These 21 T cell receptor beta chains were all obtained from the same sample, sequenced in a study of patients and donors after allogeneic stem cell transplantation. Using its own MiXCR run on the RT-PCR reads, TCRdb lists one record per CDR3 protein. The sample includes some 200,000 distinct CDR3 sequences, around two fifths of them seen just once. Specimen: blood, either unsorted or a sorted T cell fraction (not recorded which). The receptors shown here come from a human donor who was either an allogeneic HSCT recipient or a stem cell or donor lymphocyte infusion donor (not recorded which). It is not recorded whose cells these are; they may come from a transplant donor.

This clonotype turned up a few times. The rearrangement uses TRBV4-3 and TRBJ2-3; D ambiguous. The CDR3 has 16 amino acids. Germline V CDR1 and CDR2: LGHNA, YSLEER. Deletions cut 1 base from V and 4 bases from J, with 15 bases between. CDR3 coding DNA: TGCGCCAGCAGCCAAGTCAGGAACCGAGTCTCAGATACGCAGTATTTT. Translating gives CASSQVRNRVSDTQYF.

The chain couples TRBV6-5 to TRBJ2-3; 8 nucleotides match TRBD2. The J segment lost 2 bases and the V segment lost 6 bases, leaving 7 bases of the junction unmatched. The CDR3 has 15 amino acids. Looked up from germline, CDR1 is MNHEY and CDR2 is SVGAGI. CDR3 in DNA: TGTGCCAGCAGCGTAGCGGGAAAATACACAGATACGCAGTATTTT. It encodes CASSVAGKYTDTQYF.

This chain joins TRBV5-1 and TRBJ2-1; maybe TRBD2 (5 bases). Germline V gene lookup returns CDR1 SGHRS and CDR2 YFSETQ. The CDR3 has 15 residues. V was clipped by 5 bases and J by 7 bases, with 19 bases between them. The CDR3: CASSTMGDLTNEQFF. CDR3 sequence (DNA): TGCGCCAGCAGTACCATGGGAGACCTGACTAATGAGCAGTTCTTC.

The V call is TRBV2, the J call TRBJ2-7; D is unresolved. V lost 4 bases and J 0 bases, leaving 13 bases between the germline ends. The CDR3 consists of 15 residues. CDR1 and CDR2 (germline): SNHLY, FYNNEI. In nucleotides, the CDR3 is TGTGCCAGCAGTGTTGGGCCACTTAGCTCCTACGAGCAGTACTTC. It encodes CASSVGPLSSYEQYF. Combining the CDR3 with reference TRBV2 and TRBJ2-7 gives the whole variable domain EPEVTQTPSHQVTQMGQEVILRCVPISNHLYFYWYRQILGQKVEFLVSFYNNEISEKSEIFDDQFSVERPDGSNFTLKIRSTKLEDSAMYFCASSVGPLSSYEQYFGPGTRLTVT.

The chain uses TRBV9 and TRBJ2-7; D not resolved. The germline V and J ends were trimmed by 4 bases and 5 bases, with 13 bases remaining between them. The CDR3 runs 13 residues. The germline V gene has CDR1 SGDLS and CDR2 YYNGEE. CDR3 in DNA: TGTGCCAGCAGCCCCACAACTGGGGACGAGCAGTACTTC. Protein sequence: CASSPTTGDEQYF. Looking up the rest from reference TRBV9 and TRBJ2-7 gives the full variable domain: DSGVTQTPKHLITATGQRVTLRCSPRSGDLSVYWYQQSLDQGLQFLIQYYNGEERAKGNILERFSAQQFPDLHSELNLSSLELGDSALYFCASSPTTGDEQYFGPGTRLTVT.

The chain is built from TRBV11-2 and TRBJ2-5; 11 bases agree with TRBD2. CDR3 length: 15 residues. In germline, CDR1 is SGHAT, CDR2 FQNNGV. V lost 5 bases to trimming and J lost 4 bases; unmatched junction nucleotides: 6. In DNA form, the CDR3 reads TGTGCCAGCAGCCCACTAGCGGGGGAAGGAGAGACCCAGTACTTC. As protein: CASSPLAGEGETQYF.

V is TRBV2 and J is TRBJ2-2, with 7 bases aligning to TRBD2. This CDR3 comprises 14 residues. The germline gives CDR1 SNHLY, CDR2 FYNNEI. V trimming: 7 bases; J trimming: 6 bases; junction bases outside the gene matches: 8. The CDR3, as DNA: TGTGCCAGCACCCCCCTGAGCGGGGCCGGGGAGCTGTTTTTT. Amino acids: CASTPLSGAGELFF.

The chain has TRBV7-2 and TRBJ2-2; D is unclear. The CDR3 sequence is 11 residues long. Germline values: CDR1 SGHTA, CDR2 FQGNSA. Trimming took off 4 bases at V and 11 bases at J, with 8 bases between the two ends. CDR3 sequence reads: CASSYLRELFF. The CDR3 DNA follows: TGTGCCAGCAGCTACTTGAGAGAGCTGTTTTTT.

This rearrangement joins TRBV6-1 to TRBJ1-5, with TRBD1 matching 7 bases. The CDR3 runs 17 residues. V shed 2 bases, J shed 1 base, and the junction held 8 bases outside the gene matches. Germline V gene data show CDR1 as MNHNS and CDR2 as SASEGT. DNA of the CDR3: TGTGCCAGCAGTGAACACGAGACAGGGCTGAGCAATCAGCCCCAGCATTTT. Protein sequence: CASSEHETGLSNQPQHF.

The genes are TRBV4-3 and TRBJ1-4; no clear D. This CDR3 is 16 amino acids long. Trimming left V 1 base short and J 3 bases short, with 12 bases between. Germline assignment: CDR1 LGHNA and CDR2 YSLEER. CDR3 region: CASSQGFGGSNEKLFF. CDR3 DNA: TGCGCCAGCAGCCAAGGTTTTGGAGGGTCTAATGAAAAACTGTTTTTT.

The chain carries TRBV18 and TRBJ1-3; D gene unclear. The CDR3 has 15 residues. The V and J ends lost 3 bases and 2 bases respectively, with 11 bases between them. Looked up from germline, CDR1 is KGHSH and CDR2 is LQKENI. CDR3: CASSPWRETGNTIYF. The CDR3 nucleotides read TGTGCCAGCTCACCGTGGAGGGAGACTGGAAACACCATATATTTT.

This chain joins TRBV15 and TRBJ2-7; D call uncertain. V lost 2 bases and J lost 4, with 15 bases in between. The CDR3 contains 15 residues. Per the germline V gene, CDR1 is LNHNV and CDR2 is YYDKDF (reference sequence). The CDR3 DNA reads as TGTGCCACCAGCAGATCGACTCCTTCGACGTACGAGCAGTACTTC. Its protein is CATSRSTPSTYEQYF.

This clonotype was counted between two and nine times. J is TRBJ1-2 and V is TRBV25-1, with D maybe TRBD1 (5 bases). The length of the CDR3 is 11 residues. The ends were cut back, 3 bases at V and 13 bases at J, with 12 bases in the middle. Germline CDR1 MGHDK, CDR2 SYGVNS. CDR3 DNA: TGTGCCAGCAGTGATGGAGGGGCGCGCACCTTC. Amino acids: CASSDGGARTF.

In this sample, this clonotype turned up a few times. The rearrangement uses TRBV27 and TRBJ1-2; a possible D gene is TRBD1 (6 bases). Germline assignment: CDR1 MNHEY and CDR2 SMNVEV (reference sequence). V was clipped by 2 bases and J by 8 bases, with 12 bases between them. This CDR3 comprises 13 residues. The CDR3: CASSLPGARGYTF. The CDR3 region has the DNA TGTGCCAGCAGTTTACCGGGGGCGCGGGGCTACACCTTC.

The V and J genes are TRBV4-1 and TRBJ1-1, with a possible D match to TRBD1 (6 bases). The CDR3 sequence is 15 residues long. The V end lost 0 bases, the J end lost 8 bases, and 16 bases lay between the germline ends. Germline V gene sequence: CDR1 MGHRA, CDR2 YSYEKL. CDR3 nucleotides: TGCGCCAGCAGCCAAGATGGTCGGGGGCAAGCCGAAGCTTTCTTT. It is translated as CASSQDGRGQAEAFF.

This chain connects TRBV20-1 to TRBJ2-3; D could derive from TRBD1 or TRBD2 (6 bases each). Trimming took 2 bases from V and 4 from J, leaving 13 bases between them. There are 14 residues in the CDR3. CDR1 is DFQATT and CDR2 is SNEGSKA in the germline V gene (reference sequence). CDR3 protein: CSARPGGAADTQYF. The CDR3 region has the DNA TGCAGTGCTAGACCCGGGGGCGCAGCAGATACGCAGTATTTT.

V usage is TRBV7-9 and J usage is TRBJ1-1; 7 bases agree with TRBD1. The CDR3 extends over 15 amino acids. V lost 8 bases and J lost 1; bases outside the gene matches: 10. Germline V gives CDR1 SEHNR, CDR2 FQNEAQ (reference sequence). For the CDR3, the DNA is TGTGCCAGCGGACCACCCCGGGACAGGAACACTGAAGCTTTCTTT. Protein product: CASGPPRDRNTEAFF.

The table lists this clonotype with a few counts. The CDR3, as DNA: TGTGCCAGCAGTTACGTACAGGGGGGCAATCAGCCCCAGCATTTT. Translating gives CASSYVQGGNQPQHF. The chain has TRBV6-2 or TRBV6-3 and TRBJ1-5, with 8 bases aligning to TRBD1. CDR3 length: 15 residues. V lost 2 bases, J lost 2 bases, and 2 bases stayed unmatched. Germline values: CDR1 MNHEY, CDR2 SVGEGT.

This chain connects TRBV6-2 or TRBV6-3 to TRBJ1-4; 7 nucleotides line up with TRBD1. CDR1 and CDR2 (germline): MNHEY, SVGEGT. The CDR3 extends over 13 amino acids. V lost 10 bases and J lost 5; bases outside the gene matches: 7. The CDR3 here is CATSGTANEKLFF. DNA for the CDR3: TGTGCCACCTCCGGGACAGCGAATGAAAAACTGTTTTTT.

The chain uses TRBV12-3 or TRBV12-4 and TRBJ1-2; 7 bases map to TRBD1. Losses at the gene ends were 10 bases for V and 2 bases for J; bases not matched to a gene: 7. The CDR3 has 13 amino acids. Here the CDR3 reads CAIGGTDNYGYTF. DNA for the CDR3: TGTGCCATCGGGGGGACAGACAACTATGGCTACACCTTC.

This rearrangement joins TRBV12-3 or TRBV12-4 to TRBJ1-4, with TRBD1 identical over 9 bases. The junction had 8 bases not matched to a gene; V was cut back by 5 bases and J by 7 bases. This CDR3 contains 15 residues. Here the CDR3 DNA reads TGTGCCAGCAGTCTCGGACAGGGGAGGGGTGAAAAACTGTTTTTT. Its translation is CASSLGQGRGEKLFF.